This is a list of T cell receptor beta chains from one sample in a study of Graves' ophthalmopathy and Graves' hyperthyroidism. TCRdb redid the calling of the multiplex PCR reads with MiXCR, one entry per CDR3 protein. In the table there are over 500,000 distinct CDR3 sequences, approximately 21% of which are singletons. Input material: peripheral blood. The receptor source for this set is a woman aged 18-29 years with stable Graves' hyperthyroidism. Some clones in this sample may be carry-over from other donors' samples. Each CDR3 is given with its conserved first and last residue. The D gene is left open where the match is weak. The size field is filled for only some rows; it gives once, few, many or a size class.

j_call: TRBJ1-2; d_call: -; v_call: TRBV20-1; clone_size: -; cdr3_aa: CSASTGVGAYGYTF; cdr3_nt: TGCAGTGCTAGTACGGGGGTAGGAGCCTATGGCTACACCTTC
j_call: TRBJ1-1; d_call: TRBD1; v_call: TRBV6-1; clone_size: few; cdr3_aa: CASSPGQYSLTEAFF; cdr3_nt: TGTGCCAGCAGTCCGGGACAGTACAGCCTCACTGAAGCTTTCTTT
j_call: TRBJ1-5; d_call: -; v_call: TRBV6-5; clone_size: -; cdr3_aa: CASSSTSTGSNQPQHF; cdr3_nt: TGTGCCAGCAGTTCCACCTCTACCGGTAGCAATCAGCCCCAGCATTTT
j_call: TRBJ1-6; d_call: -; v_call: TRBV5-6; clone_size: many; cdr3_aa: CASSPQGRESYNSPLHF; cdr3_nt: TGTGCCAGCAGCCCGCAGGGGCGAGAATCCTATAATTCACCCCTCCACTTT
j_call: TRBJ2-7; d_call: TRBD2; v_call: TRBV7-2; clone_size: few; cdr3_aa: CASSLTSRTYEQYF; cdr3_nt: TGTGCCAGCAGCTTGACTAGCCGGACCTACGAGCAGTACTTC
j_call: TRBJ2-7; d_call: TRBD2; v_call: TRBV6-4; clone_size: many; cdr3_aa: CASSGWTSGSALSYEQYF; cdr3_nt: TGTGCCAGCAGTGGCTGGACTAGCGGCTCAGCCCTTTCCTACGAGCAGTACTTC
j_call: TRBJ1-1; d_call: -; v_call: TRBV2; clone_size: few; cdr3_aa: CASDRDEIMNTEAFF; cdr3_nt: TGTGCCAGCGACCGGGACGAGATTATGAACACTGAAGCTTTCTTT
j_call: TRBJ2-7; d_call: -; v_call: TRBV29-1; clone_size: many; cdr3_aa: CSVGPGLRAYEQYF; cdr3_nt: TGCAGCGTAGGCCCGGGACTGCGTGCCTACGAGCAGTACTTC
j_call: TRBJ2-2; d_call: TRBD2; v_call: TRBV5-1; clone_size: many; cdr3_aa: CASSLTSGYTGELFF; cdr3_nt: TGCGCCAGCAGCTTGACTAGCGGCTACACCGGGGAGCTGTTTTTT
j_call: TRBJ2-5; d_call: TRBD2; v_call: TRBV20-1; clone_size: -; cdr3_aa: CSAISGRAQETQYF; cdr3_nt: TGCAGTGCTATTAGCGGGCGGGCCCAAGAGACCCAGTACTTC
j_call: TRBJ2-2; d_call: -; v_call: TRBV28; clone_size: many; cdr3_aa: CATQRNTGELFF; cdr3_nt: TGTGCCACCCAGAGGAACACCGGGGAGCTGTTTTTT
j_call: TRBJ1-2; d_call: -; v_call: TRBV5-1; clone_size: -; cdr3_aa: CASRLGTVSLGYTF; cdr3_nt: TGCGCCAGCAGGTTGGGGACTGTTAGCCTCGGCTACACCTTC
j_call: TRBJ2-7; d_call: TRBD2; v_call: TRBV19; clone_size: many; cdr3_aa: CASTNYGGASEQYF; cdr3_nt: TGTGCCAGTACCAATTACGGGGGGGCCTCCGAGCAGTACTTC
j_call: TRBJ1-5; d_call: -; v_call: TRBV24-1; clone_size: many; cdr3_aa: CATSDPQYQPQHF; cdr3_nt: TGTGCCACCAGTGATCCCCAGTATCAGCCCCAGCATTTT
j_call: TRBJ1-2; d_call: -; v_call: TRBV9; clone_size: many; cdr3_aa: CASSPPRSDGYTF; cdr3_nt: TGTGCCAGCAGCCCCCCCAGGAGTGACGGCTACACCTTC
j_call: TRBJ2-3; d_call: TRBD2; v_call: TRBV6-2/TRBV6-3; clone_size: many; cdr3_aa: CASSYIRGGSTDTQYF; cdr3_nt: TGTGCCAGCAGTTACATACGGGGGGGTAGCACAGATACGCAGTATTTT
j_call: TRBJ1-6; d_call: -; v_call: TRBV12-3/TRBV12-4; clone_size: few; cdr3_aa: CASSGQNSPLHF; cdr3_nt: TGTGCCAGCAGCGGACAGAATTCACCCCTCCACTTT
j_call: TRBJ2-7; d_call: TRBD2; v_call: TRBV20-1; clone_size: -; cdr3_aa: CSASGRAGFPYF; cdr3_nt: TGCAGTGCTAGCGGGAGGGCCGGCTTTCCTTACTTC
j_call: TRBJ2-2; d_call: -; v_call: TRBV7-6; clone_size: few; cdr3_aa: CASSLGAGMGTGELFF; cdr3_nt: TGTGCCAGCAGCTTAGGGGCGGGGATGGGCACCGGGGAGCTGTTTTTT
j_call: TRBJ1-5; d_call: -; v_call: TRBV7-8; clone_size: many; cdr3_aa: CASSLGRPNQPQHF; cdr3_nt: TGTGCCAGCAGCTTGGGACGGCCCAATCAGCCCCAGCATTTT
j_call: TRBJ1-1; d_call: -; v_call: TRBV12-3/TRBV12-4; clone_size: many; cdr3_aa: CASSLGLPPASTEAFF; cdr3_nt: TGTGCCAGCAGTTTAGGGCTCCCGCCGGCGAGCACTGAAGCTTTCTTT
j_call: TRBJ1-5; d_call: TRBD1; v_call: TRBV6-1; clone_size: many; cdr3_aa: CASSGTGGRQPQHF; cdr3_nt: TGTGCCAGCAGTGGGACAGGGGGTAGACAGCCCCAGCATTTT
j_call: TRBJ1-1; d_call: -; v_call: TRBV5-1; clone_size: -; cdr3_aa: CASSSTGSWNTEAFF; cdr3_nt: TGCGCCAGCAGCTCAACAGGTTCGTGGAACACTGAAGCTTTCTTT
j_call: TRBJ2-7; d_call: TRBD2; v_call: TRBV27; clone_size: many; cdr3_aa: CASSFSGLDPEQYF; cdr3_nt: TGTGCCAGCAGTTTTTCGGGACTAGACCCCGAGCAGTACTTC
j_call: TRBJ2-7; d_call: TRBD1; v_call: TRBV12-3/TRBV12-4; clone_size: many; cdr3_aa: CASSPGQGLREQYF; cdr3_nt: TGTGCCAGCAGTCCGGGACAGGGACTTCGTGAGCAGTACTTC
j_call: TRBJ2-5; d_call: -; v_call: TRBV29-1; clone_size: many; cdr3_aa: CSGAEPGETQYF; cdr3_nt: TGCAGCGGCGCAGAACCAGGGGAGACCCAGTACTTC
j_call: TRBJ2-7; d_call: -; v_call: TRBV28; clone_size: -; cdr3_aa: CASSLGTFEQYF; cdr3_nt: TGTGCCAGCAGTTTGGGGACATTCGAGCAGTACTTC